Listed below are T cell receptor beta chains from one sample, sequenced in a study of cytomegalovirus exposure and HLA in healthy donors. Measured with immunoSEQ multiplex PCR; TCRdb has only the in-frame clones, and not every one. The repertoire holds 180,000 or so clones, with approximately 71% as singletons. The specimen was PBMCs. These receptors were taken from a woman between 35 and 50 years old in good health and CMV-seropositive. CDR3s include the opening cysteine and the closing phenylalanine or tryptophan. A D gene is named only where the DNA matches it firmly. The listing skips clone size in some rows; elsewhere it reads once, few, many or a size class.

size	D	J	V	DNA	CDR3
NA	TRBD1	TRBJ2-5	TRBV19	TGTGCCAGTAGTATCGACAGGGGGCTGGAGACCCAGTACTTC	CASSIDRGLETQYF
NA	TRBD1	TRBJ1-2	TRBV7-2	TGTGCCAGCAGCTTGCAGGGGGCCAGAGGCTACACCTTC	CASSLQGARGYTF
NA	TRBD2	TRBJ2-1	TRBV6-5	TGTGCCAGCAGTAGGGGACTAGCGGGGGTCCAAGAGCAGTTCTTC	CASSRGLAGVQEQFF
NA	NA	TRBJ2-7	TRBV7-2	TGTGCCAGCAGCTTAGGGAGGGCATACGAGCAGTACTTC	CASSLGRAYEQYF
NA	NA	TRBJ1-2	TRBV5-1	TGCGCCAGCAGCTTGGGTGCGGGGTTCGGCTACACCTTC	CASSLGAGFGYTF
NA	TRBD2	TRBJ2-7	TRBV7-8	TGTGCCAGCAGCGAGGGAGGGCCGTCCACTCTTAGCTTC	CASSEGGPSTLSF
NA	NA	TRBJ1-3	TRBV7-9	TGTGGTGTCAGGAGGTCATCTGGAAACACCATATATTTT	CGVRRSSGNTIYF
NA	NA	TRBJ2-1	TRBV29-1	TGCAGCGTTCCGGCTAGCGCTTACAATGAGCAGTTCTTC	CSVPASAYNEQFF
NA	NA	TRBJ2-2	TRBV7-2	TGTGCCAGCAGCCCCCGACTAGGGAACACCGGGGAGCTGTTTTTT	CASSPRLGNTGELFF
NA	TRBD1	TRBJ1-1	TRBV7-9	TGTGCCAGCAGCTTAAGGGGGCTGCCTGAAGCTTTCTTT	CASSLRGLPEAFF
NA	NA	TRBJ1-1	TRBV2	TGTGCCAGCAATAACAGGGTCCCCACTGAAGCTTTCTTT	CASNNRVPTEAFF
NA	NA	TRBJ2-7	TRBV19	TGTGCCAGTAGTGCCTATTCGGGGGGCAGCTCCTACGAGCAGTACTTC	CASSAYSGGSSYEQYF
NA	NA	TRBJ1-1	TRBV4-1	TGCGCCAGCAGCCATTTGAGGGAGATGAACACTGAAGCTTTCTTT	CASSHLREMNTEAFF
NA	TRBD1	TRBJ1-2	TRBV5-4	TGTGCCAGCAGCTCCGGCGTGACAGGGCTTGACTATGGCTACACCTTC	CASSSGVTGLDYGYTF
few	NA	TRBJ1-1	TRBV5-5	TGTGCCAGCAGCCCCAACAGGGTCATGAACACTGAAGCTTTCTTT	CASSPNRVMNTEAFF
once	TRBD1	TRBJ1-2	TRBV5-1	TGCGCCAGCAGCTTGGGGGACAGGGTTAATGGCTACACCTTC	CASSLGDRVNGYTF
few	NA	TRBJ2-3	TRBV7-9	TGTGCCAGCAGTGACGGGGCGGGGCATTGGGATACGCAGTATTTT	CASSDGAGHWDTQYF
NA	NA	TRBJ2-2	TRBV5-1	TGCGCCAGCAGCTTGGGGTCAAGGGGATACACCGGGGAGCTGTTTTTT	CASSLGSRGYTGELFF
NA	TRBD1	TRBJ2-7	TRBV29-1	TGCAGCGTCCGGACAGGGCTGACCTACGAGCAGTACTTC	CSVRTGLTYEQYF
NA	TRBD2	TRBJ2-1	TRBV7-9	TGTGCCAGCAGCTTAGAGGGAGGGCGGATGAATGAGCAGTTCTTC	CASSLEGGRMNEQFF
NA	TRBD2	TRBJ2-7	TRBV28	TGTGCCAGCAGTTTGTGGCGGGAGATATACGAGCAGTACTTC	CASSLWREIYEQYF
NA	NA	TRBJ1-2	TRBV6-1	TGTGCCAGCAGTGAAGAAACATCAGGGTTCTTAATAATCTTCGGCTACACCTTC	CASSEETSGFLIIFGYTF
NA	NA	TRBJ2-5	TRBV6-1	TGTGCCAGCAGTGCGTCGTGGGGGCCCGGAGAGACCCAGTACTTC	CASSASWGPGETQYF
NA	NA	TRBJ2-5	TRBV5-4	TGTGCCAGCAGCTCCGCCCGGGACAACCAAGAGACCCAGTACTTC	CASSSARDNQETQYF
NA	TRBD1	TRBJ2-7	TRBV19	TGTGCCAGTTCTACTGGGAGACAGGGTGTAGAGCAGTACTTC	CASSTGRQGVEQYF
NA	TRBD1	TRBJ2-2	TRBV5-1	TGCGCCAGCAGCTTGGGACAGGGCCCCGGGGAGCTGTTTTTT	CASSLGQGPGELFF
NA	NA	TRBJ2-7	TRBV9	TGTGCCAGCAGCGTAGATGGCGGGATCGTGGGGGAGCAGTACTTC	CASSVDGGIVGEQYF
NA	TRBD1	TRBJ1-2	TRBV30	TGTGCCTGGAGGCTCGGACAGGGGGCGGGTATAGACTATGGCTACACCTTC	CAWRLGQGAGIDYGYTF